This TCR beta chain was identified in a study of T cells in tumors and immune-related adverse events. Only in-frame clones appear in the TCRdb table, and some are missing; sequencing was by immunoSEQ multiplex PCR. The sample includes a few thousand clones, less than 65% of them seen just once. This clone occurred a few times. The V end was cut by 2 bases, the J end by 1 base, with 5 bases between. Looked up from germline, CDR1 is SSHAT and CDR2 is FNYEAQ (reference sequence). The CDR3 loop spans 13 amino acids. Specimen: gut tissue, collected from a patient treated with anti-PD-1 therapy. The genes are TRBV7-7 and TRBJ2-5; D gene uncertain. This clonotype was obtained from a female donor with metastatic renal cell carcinoma. CDR3 in DNA: TGTGCCAGCAGCTTACTTCCCCAAGAGACCCAGTACTTC. Translation gives CASSLLPQETQYF.